These T cell receptor beta chains were read from a single sample in a study of T cell responses to AZD1222 COVID-19 vaccine. Some clones are missing from TCRdb's copy, which holds only in-frame ones; the method was immunoSEQ multiplex PCR. Counted here are about 130,000 clones, about four fifths occurring once; the ten biggest clones make up over 4%. This specimen was peripheral blood, taken on day 0 of AZD1222 vaccination. The receptor source for this set is an adult in good health. Both conserved end residues are part of each CDR3. The D gene is left open where the match is weak. A row's size may be missing; if present it is once, few, many or a size class.

v_call	j_call	d_call	clone_size	cdr3_aa	cdr3_nt
TRBV28	TRBJ2-2	TRBD1	.	CASSSGQGVTGELFF	TGTGCCAGCAGTTCGGGACAGGGGGTTACCGGGGAGCTGTTTTTT
TRBV5-1	TRBJ1-2	.	.	CASSLDAINYGYTF	TGCGCCAGCAGCTTGGATGCGATTAACTATGGCTACACCTTC
TRBV6-5	TRBJ1-1	TRBD1	.	CASSFRTGTEAFF	TGTGCCAGCAGTTTCAGGACAGGGACTGAAGCTTTCTTT
TRBV18	TRBJ2-6	.	.	CASSREAGANVLTF	TGTGCCAGCTCACGAGAGGCTGGGGCCAACGTCCTGACTTTC
TRBV5-8	TRBJ1-1	.	.	CASSSKGLRNTEAFF	TGTGCCAGCAGCTCAAAGGGGTTGAGGAACACTGAAGCTTTCTTT
TRBV5-8	TRBJ1-5	.	.	CASRGRVSIDQPQHF	TGTGCCAGCAGGGGCAGGGTATCTATCGATCAGCCCCAGCATTTT
TRBV27	TRBJ1-4	.	.	CASSSRAPRVEKLFF	TGTGCCAGCAGTTCCCGGGCCCCGCGGGTTGAAAAACTGTTTTTT
TRBV19	TRBJ1-2	.	.	CASSTQGNYGYTF	TGTGCCAGTAGTACCCAGGGTAACTATGGCTACACCTTC
TRBV29-1	TRBJ1-2	.	.	CSVDGVYGYTF	TGCAGCGTTGACGGAGTCTATGGCTACACCTTC
TRBV6-2/TRBV6-3	TRBJ2-7	TRBD1	.	CASSDRDRGSYEQYF	TGTGCCAGCAGTGACCGGGACAGGGGGTCCTACGAGCAGTACTTC
TRBV28	TRBJ1-1	.	.	CASSELNTEAFF	TGTGCCAGCAGTGAACTGAACACTGAAGCTTTCTTT
TRBV5-5	TRBJ1-3	.	.	CASSYAETSGNTIYF	TGTGCCAGCAGCTATGCAGAAACCTCTGGAAACACCATATATTTT
TRBV5-1	TRBJ1-1	.	.	CASSLQGQGHTEAFF	TGCGCCAGCAGCTTGCAAGGGCAGGGACACACTGAAGCTTTCTTT
TRBV18	TRBJ1-5	TRBD1	few	CASSPTGGRDQPQHF	TGTGCCAGCTCACCCACAGGGGGAAGAGATCAGCCCCAGCATTTT
TRBV5-6	TRBJ2-5	.	.	CASSLEGGGSETQYF	TGTGCCAGCAGCTTGGAGGGAGGAGGCAGCGAGACCCAGTACTTC
TRBV27	TRBJ1-5	.	once	CASSFGINQPQHF	TGTGCCAGCAGTTTTGGGATCAATCAGCCCCAGCATTTT